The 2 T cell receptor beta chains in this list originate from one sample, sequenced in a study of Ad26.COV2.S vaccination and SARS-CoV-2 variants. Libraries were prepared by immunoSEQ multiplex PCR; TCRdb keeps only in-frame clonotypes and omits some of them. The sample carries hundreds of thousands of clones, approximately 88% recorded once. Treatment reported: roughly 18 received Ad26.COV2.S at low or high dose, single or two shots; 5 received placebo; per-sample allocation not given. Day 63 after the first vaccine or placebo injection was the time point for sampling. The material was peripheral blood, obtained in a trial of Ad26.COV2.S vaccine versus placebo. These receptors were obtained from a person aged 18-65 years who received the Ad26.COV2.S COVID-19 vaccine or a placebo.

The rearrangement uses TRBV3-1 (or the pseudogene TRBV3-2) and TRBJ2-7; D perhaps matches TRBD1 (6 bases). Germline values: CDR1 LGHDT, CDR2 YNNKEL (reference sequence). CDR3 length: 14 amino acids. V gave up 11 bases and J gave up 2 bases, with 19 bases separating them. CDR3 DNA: TGTGCCGCTTCAAACAGGGATTTTCCCTACGAGCAGTACTTC. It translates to CAASNRDFPYEQYF.

In nucleotides, the CDR3 is TGTGCCAGCAGTGAAAGGGTCTTGAACACTGAAGCTTTCTTT. Protein: CASSERVLNTEAFF. This chain joins TRBV2 and TRBJ1-1; no reliable D call. Germline V gene data show CDR1 as SNHLY and CDR2 as FYNNEI. Trimming took 2 bases from V and 0 from J, leaving 7 bases between them. The CDR3 is made up of 14 amino acids. The full variable domain, in which reference TRBV2 and TRBJ1-1 provide the parts outside the CDR3, is EPEVTQTPSHQVTQMGQEVILRCVPISNHLYFYWYRQILGQKVEFLVSFYNNEISEKSEIFDDQFSVERPDGSNFTLKIRSTKLEDSAMYFCASSERVLNTEAFFGQGTRLTVV.